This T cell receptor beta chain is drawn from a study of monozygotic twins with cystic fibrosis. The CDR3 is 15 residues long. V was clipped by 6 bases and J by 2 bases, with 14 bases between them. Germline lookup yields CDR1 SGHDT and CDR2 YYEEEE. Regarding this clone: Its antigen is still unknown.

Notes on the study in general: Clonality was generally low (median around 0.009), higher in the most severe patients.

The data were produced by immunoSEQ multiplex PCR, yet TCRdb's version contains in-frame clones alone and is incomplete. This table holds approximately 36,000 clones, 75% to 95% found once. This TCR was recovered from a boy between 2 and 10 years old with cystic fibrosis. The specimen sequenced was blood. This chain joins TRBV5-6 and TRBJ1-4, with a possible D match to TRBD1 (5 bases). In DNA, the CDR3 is TGTGCCAGCACCAAGGGGCAGCTGACTAATGAAAAACTGTTTTTT. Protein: CASTKGQLTNEKLFF.